This T cell receptor (beta chain) was identified during a study of cytomegalovirus exposure and HLA in healthy donors. Study-level findings and limits: A few chains linked to CMV were shown in vitro to be specific for CMV antigens. The authors listed 150 to 200 TCR beta chains as cytomegalovirus-associated. A later analysis found TCR association rates differed by HLA locus, highest for DRB1 and lowest for HLA-C.

In the PCR, 60 Vbeta and 13 Jbeta primers were used. Sequencing was performed with immunoSEQ multiplex PCR; in TCRdb, only in-frame clones are kept and a portion is missing. Of some 150,000 clones detected, 70% to 80% appear once; the ten largest clones hold over 1.2%. With respect to this clone: The antigen is not known.

Germline V gene data show CDR1 as MNHEY and CDR2 as SMNVEV (reference sequence). This CDR3 has 19 amino acids. V was pared by 4 bases and J by 8 bases, with 14 bases of the junction left unmatched. The gene calls are TRBV27 and TRBJ2-1; 16 bases are a match to TRBD2. Sequenced material: PBMCs. This clonotype originated in a man in his 60s in good health and CMV-seronegative. The CDR3 coding sequence is TGTGCCAGCAGTTGGACCGGGACTAGCGGGAGGGCCGGAGGGTATGAGCAGTTCTTC. Translation gives CASSWTGTSGRAGGYEQFF.